The present T cell receptor (beta chain) was sequenced within a study of CD8+CD57+ T cells in acquired aplastic anemia (dated by TCRdb to the late 2010s). About the study as a whole: A mean of roughly 2.9 ug of DNA, ranging from roughly 0.18 to 30 ug, was extracted from sorted CD4+ and CD8+ cells. Healthy donor samples averaged roughly 10 million reads for CD4+ and fewer than 12 million for CD8+ cells. What the authors observed across the whole study: Although around 30 CD8+ CDR3 sequences were shared by patients and controls, these sequences appeared highly expressed in patients and within the immunodominant clones of patients. Between patients and healthy controls, no significant difference in CD8+ Simpson's diversity was found (P=0.060).

In the study, sorted CD4+ and CD8+ blood T cells from patients with severe aplastic anemia and from healthy subjects underwent deep sequencing of TCR repertoires. Ficoll-Paque density gradient centrifugation was used to isolate peripheral blood mononuclear cells. Before DNA was extracted, CD4+ and CD8+ T cells were sorted using either FACS or magnetic beads. Concerning this clonotype itself: Its antigen is currently not known. The input lacks base qualities; no much larger clone sits a single base away.

The germline V gene yields ENHRY for CDR1 and SYGVKD for CDR2. Trimming removed 7 bases from V and 3 bases from J; the gene matches leave 2 bases unexplained. From its cysteine to its phenylalanine, the CDR3 spans 12 amino acids. The kept DNA is CDR3 alone, 36 bases in frame from the first base. Profiling of TCR beta VDJ combinations and CDR3 sequences used genomic DNA as the template. TCR repertoire sequencing was run on an Illumina HiSeq 2000. Processing in the source paper ran as follows. TRBV/TRBJ rearrangement plots, CDR3 size and DJ length profiles, and Simpson's diversity index were used to assess repertoires. The most abundant DNA sequence in the deep sequencing data was taken as the immunodominant clone. CDR3 amino acid sequences were checked for sharing between subjects and were compared against published repertoires and the VDJdb database. TCRdb took the public reads, trimmed them with fastp at Q25, ran MiXCR for clone calling and kept in-frame beta chains. Rows with a matching CDR3 protein are joined into one entry that keeps the most common DNA and genes. The V and J calls and clone size come from TCRdb's table, not from the authors' own analysis. The sample profile shows around 170,000 distinct CDR3 sequences; 55% to 75% of them were found once. The ten biggest clones cover under 50% of the sample.

The chain is made from TRBV10-3 and TRBJ1-1, and 7 bases in between align with TRBD1. The TCR was taken from a human donor in good health. Sequences were obtained from sorted CD4+, CD8+, or CD8+CD57+ T cells (not recorded which) from PBMCs. CDR3 protein: CAINDRDTEAFF. The DNA sequence reads TGTGCCATCAACGACAGGGACACTGAAGCTTTCTTT.